This is a list of T cell receptor beta chains from one sample in a study of blood T cell repertoires in COVID-19. Sequenced by immunoSEQ multiplex PCR; TCRdb stores in-frame clones only, minus some. The table lists about 320,000 clones, roughly 90% of them singletons, with 5.2% in the top ten. Sequenced sample: PBMCs or T cells enriched from blood (not recorded which). Receptors originate from a man in his sixties who had recovered from COVID-19. Each CDR3 is given with its conserved first and last residue. The D gene is left open where the match is weak. Clone size is stated in some rows and not others, as once, few, many or a class when expanded.

v_call: TRBV3-1/TRBV3-2
d_call: TRBD1
j_call: TRBJ2-7
clone_size: -
cdr3_nt: TGTGCCAGCAGACACCGGGACAGGGGGTACGAGCAGTACTTC
cdr3_aa: CASRHRDRGYEQYF

v_call: TRBV7-2
d_call: TRBD2
j_call: TRBJ2-1
clone_size: -
cdr3_nt: TGTGCCAGCAGCTTAGCGTCTAGCGGGGCCCTCCCCTACAATGAGCAGTTCTTC
cdr3_aa: CASSLASSGALPYNEQFF

v_call: TRBV2
d_call: TRBD2
j_call: TRBJ2-1
clone_size: -
cdr3_nt: TGTGCCAGCAGTGGTGGACTAGCAGCCTTTGATGAGCAGTTCTTC
cdr3_aa: CASSGGLAAFDEQFF

v_call: TRBV7-3
d_call: TRBD2
j_call: TRBJ2-1
clone_size: few
cdr3_nt: TGTGCCAGCAGCCGGACTAGCGGGGCCTACAATGAGCAGTTCTTC
cdr3_aa: CASSRTSGAYNEQFF

v_call: TRBV3-1/TRBV3-2
d_call: TRBD1
j_call: TRBJ2-5
clone_size: -
cdr3_nt: TGTGCCAGCAGCCAAAGGTTGGGGGGGACAGGGGGCGGAGAGACCCAGTACTTC
cdr3_aa: CASSQRLGGTGGGETQYF

v_call: TRBV7-2
d_call: -
j_call: TRBJ2-7
clone_size: -
cdr3_nt: TGTGCCAGCAGCTTAGATCAGGACAGAGTCTCCTACGAGCAGTACTTC
cdr3_aa: CASSLDQDRVSYEQYF

v_call: TRBV6-5
d_call: TRBD2
j_call: TRBJ2-1
clone_size: -
cdr3_nt: TGTGCCAGAGGTGAGGCTAGCGGGACCTACAATGAGCAGTTCTTC
cdr3_aa: CARGEASGTYNEQFF

v_call: TRBV5-1
d_call: -
j_call: TRBJ1-3
clone_size: -
cdr3_nt: TGCGCCAGCAGCTTCGGTAGCTCTGGAAACACCATATATTTT
cdr3_aa: CASSFGSSGNTIYF

v_call: TRBV5-1
d_call: TRBD1
j_call: TRBJ1-1
clone_size: -
cdr3_nt: TGCGCCAGCAGCCCTGGGACAGGGGGCGCGGGAACTGAAGCTTTCTTT
cdr3_aa: CASSPGTGGAGTEAFF

v_call: TRBV29-1
d_call: TRBD1
j_call: TRBJ2-7
clone_size: -
cdr3_nt: TGCAGCGTTGATAGGGATGGGACAGGGCCCTACGAGCAGTACTTC
cdr3_aa: CSVDRDGTGPYEQYF

v_call: TRBV6-2/TRBV6-3
d_call: TRBD1
j_call: TRBJ1-6
clone_size: -
cdr3_nt: TGTGCCAGCAGTACCGGGACAGCATCACCCCTCCACTTT
cdr3_aa: CASSTGTASPLHF

v_call: TRBV18
d_call: TRBD2
j_call: TRBJ2-2
clone_size: few
cdr3_nt: TGTGCCAGCTCACCAACTAGCAGCGGGAGGCTTACCGGGGAGCTGTTTTTT
cdr3_aa: CASSPTSSGRLTGELFF

v_call: TRBV28
d_call: -
j_call: TRBJ1-2
clone_size: -
cdr3_nt: TGTGCCAGCAGTTCTACAAGACAGGCCATCTATGGCTACACCTTC
cdr3_aa: CASSSTRQAIYGYTF

v_call: TRBV7-2
d_call: -
j_call: TRBJ1-5
clone_size: -
cdr3_nt: TGTGCCAGCAGCTTAGGTGGGACAAGCAATCAGCCCCAGCATTTT
cdr3_aa: CASSLGGTSNQPQHF

v_call: TRBV7-2
d_call: TRBD2
j_call: TRBJ2-7
clone_size: -
cdr3_nt: TGTGCCAGCAGCCTCTCTAGCGGGGGGACCTACGAGCAGTACTTC
cdr3_aa: CASSLSSGGTYEQYF

v_call: TRBV7-2
d_call: -
j_call: TRBJ1-2
clone_size: once
cdr3_nt: TGTGCCAGCAGCTTAAATGTCAATAACTATGGCTACACCTTC
cdr3_aa: CASSLNVNNYGYTF

v_call: TRBV27
d_call: TRBD1
j_call: TRBJ1-2
clone_size: -
cdr3_nt: TGTGCCAGCAGTTTGTATAGGACAGGGGTTGGCTACACCTTC
cdr3_aa: CASSLYRTGVGYTF

v_call: TRBV7-7
d_call: TRBD2
j_call: TRBJ2-1
clone_size: -
cdr3_nt: TGTGCTAGCAGCAGACTGGGGACTAGCGGGAGGGCCGGCAATGAGCAGTTCTTC
cdr3_aa: CASSRLGTSGRAGNEQFF

v_call: TRBV20-1
d_call: TRBD1
j_call: TRBJ1-6
clone_size: -
cdr3_nt: TGCAGTGCTAGTAATAATCGGGACAGGGCAAGTTCACCCCTCCACTTT
cdr3_aa: CSASNNRDRASSPLHF

v_call: TRBV5-1
d_call: -
j_call: TRBJ2-6
clone_size: -
cdr3_nt: TGCGCCAGCAGCGGCGGACACTCCGGGGCCAACGTCCTGACTTTC
cdr3_aa: CASSGGHSGANVLTF

v_call: TRBV19
d_call: -
j_call: TRBJ1-5
clone_size: once
cdr3_nt: TGTGCCAGTAGTATGCTGGGGGCAGGGGCGAGCAATCAGCCCCAGCATTTT
cdr3_aa: CASSMLGAGASNQPQHF

v_call: TRBV5-1
d_call: -
j_call: TRBJ2-7
clone_size: -
cdr3_nt: TGCGCCAGCAGCTTTTCCGGGGGTCCCTCCTACGAGCAGTACTTC
cdr3_aa: CASSFSGGPSYEQYF

v_call: TRBV30
d_call: -
j_call: TRBJ1-5
clone_size: -
cdr3_nt: TGTGCCTGGAATCACCCAGGACACCATAGCAATCAGCCCCAGCATTTT
cdr3_aa: CAWNHPGHHSNQPQHF

v_call: TRBV5-1
d_call: TRBD2
j_call: TRBJ2-2
clone_size: -
cdr3_nt: TGCGCCAGCAGCTTGGGGACTAGCGGGACCGGGGAGCTGTTTTTT
cdr3_aa: CASSLGTSGTGELFF

v_call: TRBV25-1
d_call: TRBD1
j_call: TRBJ2-7
clone_size: -
cdr3_nt: TGTGCCAGCAGTGAACACGGGACAGGGGGTACCTACGAGCAGTACTTC
cdr3_aa: CASSEHGTGGTYEQYF

v_call: TRBV6-5
d_call: -
j_call: TRBJ2-3
clone_size: -
cdr3_nt: TGTGCCAGCAGGCTGGATCCTCATCAGGGAGATACGCAGTATTTT
cdr3_aa: CASRLDPHQGDTQYF

v_call: TRBV13
d_call: TRBD2
j_call: TRBJ2-3
clone_size: -
cdr3_nt: TGTGCCAGCAGCTTAAAGGCGGGAGCAGATACGCAGTATTTT
cdr3_aa: CASSLKAGADTQYF

v_call: TRBV18
d_call: TRBD1
j_call: TRBJ2-3
clone_size: -
cdr3_nt: TGTGCCAGCTCACCTCGGACAGGGAAGACAGATACGCAGTATTTT
cdr3_aa: CASSPRTGKTDTQYF

v_call: TRBV3-1/TRBV3-2
d_call: TRBD1
j_call: TRBJ1-1
clone_size: -
cdr3_nt: TGTGCCAGCAGCCAATTAGGACAGGGGGGCATGAACACTGAAGCTTTCTTT
cdr3_aa: CASSQLGQGGMNTEAFF

v_call: TRBV28
d_call: -
j_call: TRBJ1-2
clone_size: -
cdr3_nt: TGTGCCAGCAGTTCTCCCCCCGTTATGTTCGGCTACACCTTC
cdr3_aa: CASSSPPVMFGYTF

v_call: TRBV19
d_call: -
j_call: TRBJ1-1
clone_size: -
cdr3_nt: TGTGCCAGTAAGGACGGGACATCGAACACTGAAGCTTTCTTT
cdr3_aa: CASKDGTSNTEAFF

v_call: TRBV5-4
d_call: TRBD1
j_call: TRBJ2-7
clone_size: -
cdr3_nt: TGTGCCAGCAGCTTAGGACGGACAGGGGAAACCTACGAGCAGTACTTC
cdr3_aa: CASSLGRTGETYEQYF

v_call: TRBV15
d_call: TRBD1
j_call: TRBJ2-6
clone_size: -
cdr3_nt: TGTGCCACCAGCAGAGCAGACAGGGGATACTCTGGGGCCAACGTCCTGACTTTC
cdr3_aa: CATSRADRGYSGANVLTF

v_call: TRBV7-9
d_call: TRBD1
j_call: TRBJ1-6
clone_size: -
cdr3_nt: TGTGCCAGCAGCTTAGGGGACAGCGGTAACCTCCACTTT
cdr3_aa: CASSLGDSGNLHF